The 15 T cell receptor beta chains given below trace back to one sample, sequenced in a study of T cell changes during pregnancy in multiple sclerosis. Clones were read by immunoSEQ multiplex PCR, and TCRdb kept only the in-frame ones, dropping some. The data hold approximately 61,000 clones, with 88% observed a single time. The material was peripheral blood, obtained in the first trimester of pregnancy. Receptors originate from a female donor with multiple sclerosis, enrolled in a pregnancy study.

This rearrangement joins TRBV18 to TRBJ2-3; 10 bases match TRBD1. J gave up 0 bases and V 6 bases, and 12 bases lay outside the gene matches. Germline V CDR1 and CDR2: KGHSH, LQKENI. This CDR3 has 18 amino acids. The CDR3: CASSYQGQGPSSTDTQYF. The DNA of the CDR3 is TGTGCCAGCTCCTACCAGGGACAGGGGCCATCTAGCACAGATACGCAGTATTTT.

CDR3 protein: CASSEPTGGNQPQHF. As DNA, the CDR3 is TGTGCCAGCAGTGAACCGACAGGGGGCAATCAGCCCCAGCATTTT. The chain uses TRBV6-1 and TRBJ1-5; the match to TRBD1 covers 8 bases. CDR1 and CDR2 from the germline V gene are MNHNS and SASEGT. V shed 2 bases and J 2 bases; nucleotides not matched to a gene: 2. This CDR3 has 15 residues.

In its sample, this clone was seen a few times. The chain links TRBV7-9 to TRBJ1-2; D is uncertain. This CDR3 region has 13 residues. Germline assignment: CDR1 SEHNR and CDR2 FQNEAQ (reference sequence). V gave up 0 bases and J gave up 10 bases, with 12 bases separating them. CDR3 sequence: CASSLAALGVYTF. In DNA, the CDR3 is TGTGCCAGCAGCTTAGCCGCTCTCGGGGTCTACACCTTC.

The V call is TRBV5-1, the J call TRBJ2-3, with 10 bases matching TRBD2. The V segment lost 0 bases and the J segment 2 bases; nucleotides outside the gene matches: 6. The CDR3 contains 17 residues. Germline V gene lookup returns CDR1 SGHRS and CDR2 YFSETQ. CDR3 in amino acids: CASSLALAGSFTDTQYF. Here the CDR3 DNA reads TGCGCCAGCAGCTTGGCACTAGCGGGGTCTTTCACAGATACGCAGTATTTT.

The V call is TRBV28, the J call TRBJ2-3; 7 bases align to TRBD1. V lost 6 bases to trimming and J lost 4 bases; unmatched junction nucleotides: 4. Looked up from germline, CDR1 is MDHEN and CDR2 is SYDVKM. CDR3 length: 13 amino acids. The CDR3: CASSYRGADTQYF. In DNA, the CDR3 is TGTGCCAGCAGCTACAGGGGTGCAGATACGCAGTATTTT.

The gene calls are TRBV7-2 and TRBJ2-7, with TRBD2 matching over 15 bases. Losses at the gene ends were 3 bases for V and 2 bases for J; bases not matched to a gene: 8. Germline CDR1 SGHTA, CDR2 FQGNSA. This CDR3 comprises 18 residues. Written as DNA, the CDR3 is TGTGCCAGCAGCTTCTCCGGGACTAGCGGGAGGTTCGCCTACGAGCAGTACTTC. It encodes CASSFSGTSGRFAYEQYF.

The chain couples TRBV6-4 to TRBJ1-5; maybe TRBD1 (6 bases). CDR3 size: 16 residues. Trimming stripped 8 bases from V and 0 bases from J, with 17 bases between. Germline CDR1 reads MRHNA; CDR2 reads SNTAGT. The CDR3 coding sequence is TGTGCCAGCCGGGACACGGTAAACAATAGCAATCAGCCCCAGCATTTT. Translating gives CASRDTVNNSNQPQHF.

This clone was observed a few times. The chain combines TRBV11-2 with TRBJ2-5; a possible D gene is TRBD2 (6 bases). Trimming cost V 5 bases and J 2 bases, with 18 bases left between them. CDR1 and CDR2 (germline): SGHAT, FQNNGV. The CDR3 extends over 16 amino acids. The CDR3: CASSPQGGGIQETQYF. The DNA for the CDR3 is TGTGCCAGCAGCCCCCAAGGCGGCGGGATACAAGAGACCCAGTACTTC.

The chain uses TRBV6-4 and TRBJ2-1; TRBD2 agrees at 11 bases. Germline V gives CDR1 MRHNA, CDR2 SNTAGT. After removal of 0 bases from V and 4 bases from J, the junction contained 2 bases not matched to a gene. The CDR3 has 16 amino acids. The CDR3, as DNA: TGTGCCAGCAGTGACTCCGGGACTAGCGGTTACAATGAGCAGTTCTTC. This encodes CASSDSGTSGYNEQFF.

The chain uses TRBV18 and TRBJ2-6, with 8 bases aligning to TRBD1. The CDR3 consists of 19 residues. Per the germline V gene, CDR1 is KGHSH and CDR2 is LQKENI. V shed 0 bases and J 2 bases; nucleotides not matched to a gene: 9. The CDR3 DNA sequence: TGTGCCAGCTCACCACCGTCCCTAGGACAGGGAACTGGGGCCAACGTCCTGACTTTC. It is translated as CASSPPSLGQGTGANVLTF.

The chain couples TRBV5-1 to TRBJ2-7; 15 nucleotides match TRBD2. This CDR3 has 15 residues. V shed 4 bases, J shed 3 bases, and the junction held 2 bases outside the gene matches. CDR1 and CDR2 (germline): SGHRS, YFSETQ. CDR3 sequence: CASSAGLAGGYEQYF. In nucleotides, the CDR3 is TGCGCCAGCAGCGCGGGACTAGCGGGAGGCTACGAGCAGTACTTC.

This chain uses TRBV6-5 with TRBJ2-3, with D hard to call. Between the trimmed V and J ends, which lost 7 bases and 2 bases, there was a span of 10 bases. The CDR3 spans 13 residues. From germline, CDR1 is MNHEY and CDR2 SVGAGI. CDR3 sequence (DNA): TGTGCCAGCAACCCTGGGCCCACAGATACGCAGTATTTT. This translates into CASNPGPTDTQYF.

This clone was detected once. The rearrangement joins TRBV18 to TRBJ2-3, with 9 bases matching TRBD1. CDR1 and CDR2 from the germline V gene are KGHSH and LQKENI. There are 16 residues in the CDR3. V dropped 4 bases and J dropped 4; count of bases not matched to a gene: 9. The CDR3 is CASSQGTGSSADTQYF. The CDR3 DNA sequence: TGTGCCAGCTCACAGGGGACAGGGAGTTCCGCAGATACGCAGTATTTT.

The CDR3 sequence is CASSYSKRELYEQYF. DNA of the CDR3: TGTGCCAGCAGTTACTCGAAGCGGGAGCTTTACGAGCAGTACTTC. The gene calls are TRBV6-5 and TRBJ2-7, with 8 bases aligning to TRBD2. With 0 bases clipped from V and 4 bases from J, the junction kept 5 bases outside the gene matches. This CDR3 spans 15 amino acids. From germline, CDR1 is MNHEY and CDR2 SVGAGI.

The chain employs TRBV5-1 and TRBJ2-3; TRBD2 matches 8 bases. Germline V CDR1 and CDR2: SGHRS, YFSETQ. The CDR3 loop spans 15 amino acids. Trimming cost V 1 base and J 5 bases; bases outside gene matches: 6. The CDR3 nucleotides are TGCGCCAGCAGCTTGCGGGAGGGCCTAGTAGATACGCAGTATTTT. This gives the protein CASSLREGLVDTQYF. The variable domain in full, with the rest retrieved from reference TRBV5-1 and TRBJ2-3, is KAGVTQTPRYLIKTRGQQVTLSCSPISGHRSVSWYQQTPGQGLQFLFEYFSETQRNKGNFPGRFSGRQFSNSRSEMNVSTLELGDSALYLCASSLREGLVDTQYFGPGTRLTVL.